This record concerns one TCR beta chain sequence. The CDR3 has 15 residues. Trimming removed 8 bases from V and 4 bases from J; junction bases left unmatched: 7. Germline CDR1 reads SGHTA; CDR2 reads FQGNSA. The data are from a study of blood T cell repertoires in COVID-19. Looking at the study overall: Italy, Spain and the United States were the sources of the convalescent and acute COVID-19 samples.

Clones were sequenced by immunoSEQ multiplex PCR, and TCRdb holds only the in-frame ones, with some missing. The sample includes nearly 200,000 clones, 82% of them seen just once. The sample comprised peripheral blood. The sequence was obtained from a human donor with acute or convalescent COVID-19. The donor label of this sample is uncertain. The chain combines TRBV7-2 with TRBJ1-6, with 8 nucleotides matching TRBD1. The CDR3, as DNA: TGTGCCAGCCAGACAGGGGCCCTATATAATTCACCCCTCCACTTT. As protein: CASQTGALYNSPLHF.